The 23 T cell receptor beta chains in this list originate from one sample, sequenced in a study of CD8+ T cells in alopecia areata. In each case, RNA was isolated and then reverse transcribed into cDNA as the sequencing template. TCRdb's copy holds only in-frame clones and misses some; the assay was immunoSEQ multiplex PCR. The sample has 150,000 or so clones; around 87% are singletons. The sequencing used CD8+ T cells sorted from blood, collected at week 0. The receptors here all came from a human donor with alopecia areata.

This chain links TRBV23-1 with TRBJ2-7; either TRBD1 or TRBD2 may supply D (5 bases each). TRBV23-1 is placed among ORFs of uncertain function. The ends were cut back, 0 bases at V and 0 bases at J, with 21 bases in the middle. The CDR3 is 19 amino acids. The CDR3 DNA sequence: TGCGCCAGCAGTCAATCGAGGGCCCAGGGTTCGCTAAACTCCTACGAGCAGTACTTC. It is translated as CASSQSRAQGSLNSYEQYF.

The CDR3 coding sequence is TGTGCCAGCAGCCCTCCCGTCACCGGGGAGCTGTTTTTT. Its protein is CASSPPVTGELFF. This sequence joins TRBV7-3 and TRBJ2-2; D is unclear. Per germline, CDR1 SGHTA and CDR2 FQGTGA. The CDR3 sequence is 13 residues long. V shed 5 bases and J shed 4 bases, with 8 bases lying between them.

The chain's CDR3 is CASSHRDSPDTQYF. The CDR3 nucleotides are TGTGCCAGCAGCCACAGGGATTCCCCAGATACGCAGTATTTT. The chain recombines TRBV11-3 with TRBJ2-3; possibly TRBD1 for D (6 bases). Germline assignment: CDR1 SGHNT and CDR2 YENEEA. The CDR3 is 14 residues long. The V and J ends lost 5 bases and 4 bases respectively, with 13 bases between them.

The chain combines TRBV4-1 with TRBJ2-7, with D possibly TRBD2 on 5 matching bases. The germline CDR1 and CDR2 sequences are MGHRA and YSYEKL. V dropped 4 bases and J dropped 7 bases, with 11 bases sitting between them. The CDR3 consists of 12 residues. CDR3 protein: CASSPRGEEQYF. Written as DNA, the CDR3 is TGCGCCAGCAGCCCCCGGGGTGAGGAGCAGTACTTC.

This chain uses TRBV6-1 with TRBJ2-7; 8 nucleotides line up with TRBD2. This CDR3 spans 15 amino acids. The germline CDR1 and CDR2 sequences are MNHNS and SASEGT. Losses at the gene ends were 4 bases for V and 2 bases for J; bases not matched to a gene: 7. The CDR3 loop is CASSGTSFSAYEQYF. The DNA for the CDR3 is TGTGCCAGCAGTGGGACTAGCTTCTCTGCCTACGAGCAGTACTTC.

This clone was recorded once. This sequence joins TRBV7-9 and TRBJ1-1; TRBD1 is a possible D gene (6 bases). V gave up 5 bases and J gave up 4 bases, with 14 bases separating them. CDR1 SEHNR and CDR2 FQNEAQ come from the germline V gene (reference sequence). CDR3 size: 14 residues. CDR3 residues: CASSLGGGGTEAFF. CDR3 nucleotide sequence: TGTGCCAGCAGCCTCGGCGGAGGGGGCACTGAAGCTTTCTTT.

The genes are TRBV4-1 and TRBJ2-7; 8 bases are a match to TRBD1. The J segment lost 6 bases and the V segment lost 0 bases, leaving 7 bases of the junction unmatched. CDR1 is MGHRA and CDR2 is YSYEKL in the germline V gene. This CDR3 comprises 15 residues. The CDR3 sequence is CASSQDPEDRVEQYF. In nucleotides, the CDR3 is TGCGCCAGCAGCCAAGATCCGGAGGACAGGGTCGAGCAGTACTTC.

The chain employs TRBV2 and TRBJ1-3; TRBD1 might be the D (5 bases). Trimming took off 5 bases at V and 4 bases at J, with 12 bases between the two ends. Germline V gene sequence: CDR1 SNHLY, CDR2 FYNNEI. The CDR3 is made up of 14 amino acids. The CDR3 is CASSPGTPGNTIYF. The CDR3 DNA reads TGTGCCAGCAGTCCGGGGACGCCGGGAAACACCATATATTTT.

This sequence joins TRBV19 and TRBJ1-2; the match to TRBD1 covers 9 bases. The CDR3 has 15 amino acids. The junction had 8 bases not matched to a gene; V was cut back by 5 bases and J by 4 bases. CDR1 is LNHDA, CDR2 SQIVND, per germline (reference sequence). The CDR3 sequence is CASSGWDREIYGYTF. In DNA form, the CDR3 reads TGTGCCAGTAGTGGCTGGGACAGGGAAATCTATGGCTACACCTTC.

For this clone: A read error may produce the germline difference seen at one junction end. Other DNA sequences in the sample encode the same CDR3. The chain has TRBV7-2 and TRBJ1-2, with D possibly being TRBD1 (5 bases). This CDR3 comprises 14 residues. Germline loops: CDR1 SGHTA, CDR2 FQGNSA. The CDR3 sequence is CASSLLGGAHGYTF. As DNA, the CDR3 is TGTGCTAGCAGCTTGTTAGGAGGGGCCCATGGCTACACCTTC.

Comment on this clone: This CDR3 is also generated by other DNA sequences in the sample. V gene TRBV9 combines with J gene TRBJ2-6; D not certain. The CDR3 has 13 amino acids. Per germline, CDR1 SGDLS and CDR2 YYNGEE. Between the trimmed V and J ends, which lost 0 bases and 3 bases, there was a span of 1 base. CDR3 sequence reads: CASSVGGANVLTF. CDR3 sequence (DNA): TGTGCCAGCAGCGTAGGTGGGGCCAACGTCCTGACTTTC.

V gene TRBV7-9 combines with J gene TRBJ2-3; 12 bases align to TRBD2. From germline, CDR1 is SEHNR and CDR2 FQNEAQ (reference sequence). The CDR3 runs 16 residues. J gave up 5 bases and V 4 bases, and 7 bases lay outside the gene matches. Here the CDR3 DNA reads TGTGCCAGCAGCTCCCGACTAGCGGGAGTGGGAGATACGCAGTATTTT. Its protein is CASSSRLAGVGDTQYF.

The rearrangement joins TRBV4-1 to TRBJ2-2; D unclear. The CDR3 spans 14 residues. Trimming shortened V by 0 bases and J by 7 bases, and 9 bases separated the two germline ends. CDR1 and CDR2 (germline): MGHRA, YSYEKL. The CDR3 DNA sequence: TGCGCCAGCAGCCAAGATCTTGGCGGCGGGGAGCTGTTTTTT. Protein product: CASSQDLGGGELFF.

V usage is TRBV5-6 and J usage is TRBJ2-1, with a tentative D call TRBD2 (5 bases). The ends were cut back, 0 bases at V and 7 bases at J, with 5 bases in the middle. The CDR3 has 12 residues. Germline CDR1 reads SGHDT; CDR2 reads YYEEEE. The CDR3 sequence is CASSLGENEQFF. Here the CDR3 DNA reads TGTGCCAGCAGCTTGGGGGAGAATGAGCAGTTCTTC.

V and J are TRBV10-3 and TRBJ2-7, with no clear D. V lost 3 bases to trimming and J lost 4 bases, with 4 bases between them. Looked up from germline, CDR1 is ENHRY and CDR2 is SYGVKD. CDR3 length: 11 residues. The CDR3 nucleotides read TGTGCCATCAGTGAAGGGTACGAGCAGTACTTC. It codes for CAISEGYEQYF.

The chain uses TRBV2 and TRBJ2-3; perhaps D is TRBD1 or TRBD2 (5 bases each). The CDR3 runs to 16 residues. Germline V gene data show CDR1 as SNHLY and CDR2 as FYNNEI. V gave up 4 bases and J gave up 3 bases, with 17 bases separating them. The CDR3 DNA reads TGTGCCAGCAGTGGATTTCAGGGACGCGGAACAGATACGCAGTATTTT. Translation gives CASSGFQGRGTDTQYF. The complete variable domain, with remaining parts taken from reference TRBV2 and TRBJ2-3, reads EPEVTQTPSHQVTQMGQEVILRCVPISNHLYFYWYRQILGQKVEFLVSFYNNEISEKSEIFDDQFSVERPDGSNFTLKIRSTKLEDSAMYFCASSGFQGRGTDTQYFGPGTRLTVL.

The table lists this clone with a few counts. J is TRBJ2-7 and V is TRBV6-1; 7 nucleotides match TRBD1. The germline CDR1 and CDR2 sequences are MNHNS and SASEGT. There are 15 residues in the CDR3. V was pared by 3 bases and J by 3 bases, with 8 bases of the junction left unmatched. CDR3 residues: CASSEDPTGLYEQYF. The CDR3 DNA reads TGTGCCAGCAGTGAGGACCCGACAGGGCTCTACGAGCAGTACTTC.

V and J are TRBV2 and TRBJ2-1; 12 nucleotides line up with TRBD2. From germline, CDR1 is SNHLY and CDR2 FYNNEI. The CDR3 runs 15 residues. V lost 2 bases to trimming and J lost 7 bases; unmatched junction nucleotides: 3. The CDR3: CASSELAGGLNEQFF. The CDR3 DNA reads as TGTGCCAGCAGTGAACTAGCGGGAGGGCTAAATGAGCAGTTCTTC.

The chain is built from TRBV19 and TRBJ2-3; tentatively, D is TRBD1 or TRBD2 (6 bases each). Germline loops: CDR1 LNHDA, CDR2 SQIVND (reference sequence). Trimming pared 1 base from V and 4 bases from J, leaving 12 bases between. The CDR3 covers 15 residues. CDR3 protein: CASSIAGAPADTQYF. The CDR3, as DNA: TGTGCCAGTAGTATAGCGGGGGCACCGGCAGATACGCAGTATTTT.

The V call is TRBV11-1, the J call TRBJ2-3; TRBD2 matches at 11 bases. The V gene end was trimmed by 6 bases and the J gene end by 5 bases; junction bases not matched to a gene: 7. The CDR3 runs to 15 residues. From germline, CDR1 is SGHAT and CDR2 FQDESV (reference sequence). CDR3 sequence reads: CASSQDGTSGDTQYF. CDR3 DNA sequence: TGTGCCAGCAGTCAAGATGGGACTAGCGGAGATACGCAGTATTTT. Together with reference TRBV11-1 and TRBJ2-3, the CDR3 gives the full variable domain: EAEVAQSPRYKITEKSQAVAFWCDPISGHATLYWYRQILGQGPELLVQFQDESVVDDSQLPKDRFSAERLKGVDSTLKIQPAELGDSAMYLCASSQDGTSGDTQYFGPGTRLTVL.

This rearrangement joins TRBV6-1 to TRBJ2-7, with 8 bases that match TRBD2. V lost 10 bases to trimming and J lost 1 base; unmatched junction nucleotides: 6. Germline values: CDR1 MNHNS, CDR2 SASEGT. CDR3 length equals 13 residues. The CDR3 loop reads CATESGGSYEQYF. In DNA form, the CDR3 reads TGTGCCACCGAAAGCGGGGGATCCTACGAGCAGTACTTC.

The genes are TRBV5-4 and TRBJ2-2; no clear D gene. Trimming took 0 bases from V and 5 from J, leaving 8 bases between them. Looked up from germline, CDR1 is SGHNT and CDR2 is YYREEE (reference sequence). The CDR3 extends over 14 amino acids. CDR3: CASSLVGVTGELFF. The CDR3 coding sequence is TGTGCCAGCAGCTTGGTCGGTGTAACCGGGGAGCTGTTTTTT.

The chain recombines TRBV4-1 with TRBJ2-2; unclear D gene. The germline V gene encodes CDR1 MGHRA and CDR2 YSYEKL. V shed 0 bases and J shed 6 bases, with 8 bases lying between them. This CDR3 comprises 14 residues. DNA for the CDR3: TGCGCCAGCAGCCAAGATTGGGTCGCCGGGGAGCTGTTTTTT. Protein product: CASSQDWVAGELFF.